The 14 T cell receptor beta chains presented below share a single source sample, sequenced in a study of CD8+CD57+ T cells in acquired aplastic anemia. Genomic DNA templated the TCR beta VDJ and CDR3 profiling. TCRdb called the reads again in MiXCR, with one record for every CDR3 protein. In the table there are more than 100,000 distinct CDR3 sequences, around 50% of which are singletons. Sequencing input: sorted CD4+, CD8+, or CD8+CD57+ T cells (not recorded which) from PBMCs. These receptors were taken from a human donor in good health, serving as a control.

In its sample, this clonotype was seen a few times. The rearrangement uses TRBV27 and TRBJ2-1; no clear D gene. Trimming took off 4 bases at V and 6 bases at J, with 22 bases between the two ends. Germline V lookup: CDR1 MNHEY, CDR2 SMNVEV (reference sequence). The CDR3 is 17 residues long. CDR3 amino acids: CASSSRALINLINEQFF. In DNA, the CDR3 is TGTGCCAGCAGTTCAAGGGCCCTTATCAATCTCATCAATGAGCAGTTCTTC.

The chain links TRBV27 to TRBJ1-1; TRBD1 aligns across 11 bases. Per germline, CDR1 MNHEY and CDR2 SMNVEV (reference sequence). V dropped 3 bases and J dropped 4; count of bases not matched to a gene: 10. The CDR3 is 17 residues long. CDR3: CASSFPGTGGGGTEAFF. The CDR3 DNA reads TGTGCCAGCAGTTTCCCCGGGACAGGGGGAGGCGGCACTGAAGCTTTCTTT.

This clonotype was seen only a few times. The chain has TRBV2 and TRBJ2-3; D uncertain. Trimming cost V 5 bases and J 7 bases, with 7 bases left between them. Per the germline V gene, CDR1 is SNHLY and CDR2 is FYNNEI. The CDR3 is 11 residues long. CDR3 sequence reads: CASSIVNTQYF. The DNA for the CDR3 is TGTGCCAGCAGTATAGTGAATACGCAGTATTTT.

The chain employs TRBV9 and TRBJ1-1; D uncertain. Trimming stripped 4 bases from V and 5 bases from J, with 15 bases between. Germline CDR1 SGDLS, CDR2 YYNGEE. CDR3 length: 14 residues. CDR3 sequence (DNA): TGTGCCAGCAGCTCTCCGGGGTTAAGGACTGAAGCTTTCTTT. Translating it yields CASSSPGLRTEAFF. Supplemented by reference TRBV9 and TRBJ1-1, the full variable domain reads DSGVTQTPKHLITATGQRVTLRCSPRSGDLSVYWYQQSLDQGLQFLIQYYNGEERAKGNILERFSAQQFPDLHSELNLSSLELGDSALYFCASSSPGLRTEAFFGQGTRLTVV.

The chain is built from TRBV7-3 and TRBJ1-1, with a possible D match to TRBD1 (5 bases). The germline gives CDR1 SGHTA, CDR2 FQGTGA. V shed 1 base and J shed 0 bases, with 12 bases lying between them. CDR3 length equals 16 residues. The CDR3 nucleotides are TGTGCCAGCAGCTTAAGCCCAGGGACCATGAACACTGAAGCTTTCTTT. Amino acid sequence: CASSLSPGTMNTEAFF.

The sample holds one count of this clonotype. This chain uses TRBV5-1 with TRBJ1-2, with a tentative D call TRBD1 (5 bases). This CDR3 comprises 16 residues. Germline V gene data show CDR1 as SGHRS and CDR2 as YFSETQ. V lost 0 bases and J lost 5, with 17 bases in between. The CDR3 sequence: CASSLAEGNLRYGYTF. The CDR3 coding sequence is TGCGCCAGCAGCTTGGCGGAGGGGAATTTAAGGTATGGCTACACCTTC. Complete variable domain (other parts from reference TRBV5-1 and TRBJ1-2): KAGVTQTPRYLIKTRGQQVTLSCSPISGHRSVSWYQQTPGQGLQFLFEYFSETQRNKGNFPGRFSGRQFSNSRSEMNVSTLELGDSALYLCASSLAEGNLRYGYTFGSGTRLTVV.

Many counts were recorded for this clonotype. The chain employs TRBV5-1 and TRBJ2-7; D is undetermined. V shed 0 bases and J shed 4 bases, with 14 bases lying between them. The CDR3 has 15 residues. From germline, CDR1 is SGHRS and CDR2 YFSETQ. CDR3 amino acids: CASSLVATMGYEQYF. The CDR3 DNA reads as TGCGCCAGCAGCTTGGTTGCGACAATGGGATACGAGCAGTACTTC.

CDR3 sequence: CAISDSRGETYEQYF. The CDR3 DNA sequence: TGTGCCATCAGTGATTCGCGGGGGGAAACCTACGAGCAGTACTTC. This chain links TRBV10-3 with TRBJ2-7; 8 bases map to TRBD2. CDR3 length: 15 amino acids. J was trimmed by 2 bases and V by 3 bases; bases with no gene match: 6. CDR1 and CDR2 from the germline V gene are ENHRY and SYGVKD.

The rearrangement links TRBV6-5 to TRBJ1-6; no firm D call. This CDR3 has 13 residues. From germline, CDR1 is MNHEY and CDR2 SVGAGI. Trimming stripped 2 bases from V and 8 bases from J, with 7 bases between. The CDR3 here is CASSYIRDSPLHF. The CDR3 DNA is TGTGCCAGCAGTTACATTCGGGATTCACCCCTCCACTTT.

Ten or more counts support this clonotype. The rearrangement joins TRBV3-1 to TRBJ1-2, with D perhaps TRBD1 (5 bases). V shed 4 bases and J shed 4 bases, with 19 bases lying between them. This CDR3 is built from 16 residues. Germline CDR1 and CDR2: LGHDT and YNNKEL (reference sequence). CDR3: CASSPSRTSGIYGYTF. In nucleotides, the CDR3 is TGTGCCAGCAGCCCATCGCGGACTTCAGGGATCTATGGCTACACCTTC. The whole variable domain, remainder taken from reference TRBV3-1 and TRBJ1-2, is DTAVSQTPKYLVTQMGNDKSIKCEQNLGHDTMYWYKQDSKKFLKIMFSYNNKELIINETVPNRFSPKSPDKAHLNLHINSLELGDSAVYFCASSPSRTSGIYGYTFGSGTRLTVV.

As to this clonotype: An end of the junction does not agree with germline; a read error may underlie this. The chain has TRBV18 and TRBJ1-1; D not resolved. The germline V gene has CDR1 KGHSH and CDR2 LQKENI. This CDR3 comprises 15 residues. In DNA, the CDR3 is TGTGCCAGCTCACCGACTAGCGGGCAGAACACTGAGGCTTTCTTT. This encodes CASSPTSGQNTEAFF.

The CDR3 DNA reads as TGCAGCGTGGAGGTCGGGAGGAATGGCTACACCTTC. Translated, it gives CSVEVGRNGYTF. V is TRBV29-1 and J is TRBJ1-2; D remains ambiguous. The ends were cut back, 6 bases at V and 6 bases at J, with 14 bases in the middle. CDR1 SQVTM and CDR2 ANQGSEA come from the germline V gene. CDR3 length: 12 amino acids.

Ten or more counts support this clonotype. The V and J genes are TRBV6-2 or TRBV6-3 and TRBJ2-3; D tentatively fits TRBD1 or TRBD2 (6 bases each). The germline V and J ends were trimmed by 2 bases and 2 bases, with 17 bases remaining between them. Germline loops: CDR1 MNHEY, CDR2 SVGEGT. This CDR3 has 17 residues. The DNA for the CDR3 is TGTGCCAGCAGTTACCTTCTATGGGGGGCCGCCACAGATACGCAGTATTTT. Protein: CASSYLLWGAATDTQYF.

The rearrangement links TRBV2 to TRBJ2-7; D remains unclear. This CDR3 comprises 11 residues. Germline assignment: CDR1 SNHLY and CDR2 FYNNEI. Between the trimmed V and J ends, which lost 4 bases and 4 bases, there was a span of 5 bases. The CDR3 DNA is TGTGCCAGCAGTGTTTTTTACGAGCAGTACTTC. This sequence encodes CASSVFYEQYF.